This T cell receptor (beta chain) was identified during a study of blood T cell repertoires in COVID-19. Study overall: Some COVID-19 samples were acute and others convalescent; all came from the United States, Italy and Spain. PBMCs, B-cell-depleted T cells, or T cells were the source of the cDNA or gDNA that made up the material.

Data came from immunoSEQ multiplex PCR; TCRdb stores just in-frame clones and leaves some out. The repertoire has 100,000 to 150,000 clones, roughly nine tenths of them found once; the top ten carry around 3.6%. Sequences were obtained from peripheral blood. This clonotype originated in a man in his fifties with active COVID-19.

The chain's CDR3 is CASSPTRIEQYF. The DNA of the CDR3 is TGTGCCAGCAGCCCGACTAGGATCGAGCAGTACTTC. The V and J genes are TRBV11-1 and TRBJ2-7; D might be TRBD2 (6 bases). V was clipped by 5 bases and J by 6 bases, with 11 bases between them. CDR3 length: 12 amino acids. CDR1 SGHAT and CDR2 FQDESV come from the germline V gene (reference sequence).